The clone carrying this TCR beta chain was recorded once. This table comes from immunoSEQ multiplex PCR, and its TCRdb copy is limited to in-frame clones, with some not included. The table has 70,000 to 80,000 clones, around 92% seen once; the top ten hold 0.42%. The data are from a study of technical replicates of blood from a few donors. The germline CDR1 and CDR2 sequences are GTSNPN and SVGIG (reference sequence). The CDR3 is made up of 13 amino acids. V gave up 1 base and J gave up 11 bases, with 15 bases separating them. The chain combines TRBV30 with TRBJ2-1; D is unresolved. The source of this sequence is a human donor in good health. The specimen sequenced was T cells isolated from PBMCs. CDR3 coding DNA: TGTGCCTGGAGTGCCTATAACCTCCTAAAGCAGTTCTTC. This gives the protein CAWSAYNLLKQFF.